This record looks at one T cell receptor (beta chain) sequence and its context. The antigen is unknown. J gave up 8 bases and V 6 bases, and 14 bases lay outside the gene matches. The CDR3 covers 15 residues. The germline V gene encodes CDR1 SGHVS and CDR2 FQNEAQ. TEMRA cells were FACS-enriched, unlike CD8+ and CD4+ T cells, which were negatively isolated. The entry originates in a study of CD8 T cells in Susac syndrome. Study in general: When blood was drawn, patients with Susac syndrome were on intravenous immunoglobulin alone, on corticosteroids, or therapy-naive.

Whole-study results and caveats: CD4+ T cell repertoires in Susac syndrome lacked clonal expansion.

Random hexamers were used to reverse transcribe the RNA input (about 0.45 to 1 ug). It was immunoSEQ multiplex PCR that amplified TCR beta CDR3 across 54 Vbeta and 13 Jbeta. TCRdb recomputed calls from the immunoSEQ multiplex PCR reads with MiXCR, one row per CDR3 protein. The table lists about 140,000 distinct CDR3 sequences, roughly 94% of them singletons. The chain is built from TRBV7-8 and TRBJ2-3; 7 bases match TRBD1. The sequence came from a human donor with Susac syndrome. Source material: CD4+ T cells from PBMCs. DNA for the CDR3: TGTGCCAGCAGATACGTCGGACAGGCTTCGGGTACGCAGTATTTT. Its protein is CASRYVGQASGTQYF.